A single sample gave rise to the 9 T cell receptor beta chains below, sequenced in a study of cytomegalovirus exposure and HLA in healthy donors. The PCR employed 60 Vbeta primers together with 13 Jbeta primers. Data came from immunoSEQ multiplex PCR; TCRdb stores just in-frame clones and leaves some out. The table lists roughly 51,000 clones. Sequences were obtained from PBMCs. Receptor source: a woman in her 50s in good health and CMV-seropositive.

V is TRBV29-1 and J is TRBJ1-3; D remains ambiguous. V shed 5 bases and J shed 4 bases, with 9 bases lying between them. This CDR3 contains 12 residues. Per the germline V gene, CDR1 is SQVTM and CDR2 is ANQGSEA. In DNA, the CDR3 is TGCAGCGTTTTAGCAGCCGGAAACACCATATATTTT. It translates to CSVLAAGNTIYF.

This chain uses TRBV4-1 with TRBJ1-6; perhaps TRBD1 as D (6 bases). Germline CDR1 reads MGHRA; CDR2 reads YSYEKL. V was shortened by 0 bases and J by 0 bases, with 12 bases between the two germline ends. The CDR3 spans 18 residues. CDR3 DNA: TGCGCCAGCAGCCAAGAAGGGGGGGCTCTCTCCTATAATTCACCCCTCCACTTT. Translation: CASSQEGGALSYNSPLHF.

The J gene is TRBJ2-7, the V gene TRBV4-1, with D possibly being TRBD2 (5 bases). The germline gives CDR1 MGHRA, CDR2 YSYEKL. Trimming stripped 0 bases from V and 2 bases from J, with 11 bases between. The CDR3 runs to 15 residues. CDR3 nucleotides: TGCGCCAGCAGCCAAGATGAGGGTTTAGCCTACGAGCAGTACTTC. This encodes CASSQDEGLAYEQYF.

The genes are TRBV29-1 and TRBJ1-5; perhaps TRBD1 as D (6 bases). V was pared by 6 bases and J by 3 bases, with 9 bases between. The germline gives CDR1 SQVTM, CDR2 ANQGSEA. CDR3 length: 12 residues. The CDR3 sequence: CSVGQSNQPQHF. Written as DNA, the CDR3 is TGCAGCGTAGGACAGTCCAATCAGCCCCAGCATTTT.

This chain joins TRBV11-1 and TRBJ1-6; 7 bases map to TRBD1. The germline gives CDR1 SGHAT, CDR2 FQDESV (reference sequence). The CDR3 is 14 residues long. V lost 5 bases and J lost 9; bases outside the gene matches: 7. The CDR3 bases are TGTGCCAGCAGCCTAGACAGGGTTGGTTCACCCCTCCACTTT. Translated, it gives CASSLDRVGSPLHF.

The rearrangement uses TRBV11-2 and TRBJ2-3; D call uncertain. Germline V gene sequence: CDR1 SGHAT, CDR2 FQNNGV. The CDR3 is 16 residues long. Trimming removed 4 bases from V and 2 bases from J, with 16 bases in between. The CDR3 bases are TGTGCCAGCAGCTGGTATGGGCAGACGCTCACAGATACGCAGTATTTT. Translated: CASSWYGQTLTDTQYF.

The rearrangement uses TRBV16 and TRBJ1-5; possible D gene TRBD1, 5 bases. From germline, CDR1 is KGHSY and CDR2 FQNENV. The CDR3 has 20 residues. V was trimmed by 0 bases and J by 5 bases, leaving 26 bases between them. The CDR3 bases are TGTGCCAGCAGCCAATCGATATCCGCGATCAGGGAAAGCGGGGATCAGCCCCAGCATTTT. Amino acids: CASSQSISAIRESGDQPQHF.

The V gene is TRBV27, the J gene TRBJ2-7; TRBD2 matches at 10 bases. This CDR3 has 15 amino acids. Germline V CDR1 and CDR2: MNHEY, SMNVEV (reference sequence). Trimming took 0 bases from V and 3 from J; bases not matched to a gene: 2. The CDR3 DNA sequence: TGTGCCAGCAGTTTATCCCTAGCGGGAGTCTACGAGCAGTACTTC. Residues: CASSLSLAGVYEQYF.

The V and J genes are TRBV29-1 and TRBJ2-2; D not certain. This CDR3 spans 13 amino acids. Between the trimmed V and J ends, which lost 3 bases and 2 bases, there was a span of 7 bases. CDR1 is SQVTM and CDR2 is ANQGSEA in the germline V gene. CDR3 coding DNA: TGCAGCGTTGAGAGGTTTAACACCGGGGAGCTGTTTTTT. This encodes CSVERFNTGELFF.